The sequence of this T cell receptor (beta chain) was determined in a study of shared clonotypes between healthy human individuals. Libraries were prepared by immunoSEQ multiplex PCR; TCRdb keeps only in-frame clonotypes and omits some of them. The sample lists approximately 2.3 million clones; 85% to 95% were seen once. Germline V gene data show CDR1 as SGHNT and CDR2 as YYREEE (reference sequence). J lost 7 bases, V lost 4 bases, and 14 bases had no gene match. The CDR3 has 16 residues. The sequenced material came from naive CD4+ T cells from PBMCs. Subset of the sample: CD45RA+ positively selected. The chain recombines TRBV5-4 with TRBJ2-7; 10 bases line up with TRBD1. The source is a man aged 18 to 30 in good health. Some clones in this sample may be carry-over from other donors' samples. In DNA form, the CDR3 reads TGTGCCAGCAGCCCGCGTCTCGGGACAGGGGTGTGGGAGCAGTACTTC. Protein: CASSPRLGTGVWEQYF. Filled out from reference TRBV5-4 and TRBJ2-7, the complete variable domain reads ETGVTQSPTHLIKTRGQQVTLRCSSQSGHNTVSWYQQALGQGPQFIFQYYREEENGRGNFPPRFSGLQFPNYSSELNVNALELDDSALYLCASSPRLGTGVWEQYFGPGTRLTVT.